These 4 T cell receptor beta chains were sequenced from one sample in a study of blood T cell repertoires in COVID-19. Some clones are missing from TCRdb's copy, which holds only in-frame ones; the method was immunoSEQ multiplex PCR. The sample consists of fewer than 400,000 clones, around nine tenths of them appearing once. The sample taken for sequencing was PBMCs or T cells enriched from blood (not recorded which). Receptor source: a woman aged 50 to 65 who had recovered from COVID-19.

The V call is TRBV28, the J call TRBJ2-5; perhaps TRBD2 as D (7 bases). Trimming cost V 10 bases and J 3 bases, with 18 bases left between them. The CDR3 contains 14 residues. Germline CDR1 MDHEN, CDR2 SYDVKM. CDR3 protein: CAISEGGLEETQYF. The CDR3 DNA reads TGTGCCATTTCAGAGGGGGGGCTAGAAGAGACCCAGTACTTC.

The chain couples TRBV6-5 to TRBJ2-1, with D unresolved. The V end was cut by 4 bases, the J end by 8 bases, with 6 bases between. The CDR3 is 11 residues long. Per germline, CDR1 MNHEY and CDR2 SVGAGI. The chain's CDR3 is CASSWADEQFF. For the CDR3, the DNA is TGTGCCAGCAGTTGGGCCGATGAGCAGTTCTTC.

J is TRBJ2-2 and V is TRBV9; D is perhaps TRBD2 (6 bases). This CDR3 has 16 amino acids. Germline CDR1 is SGDLS and CDR2 is YYNGEE. Trimming removed 3 bases at V and 6 bases at J, with 18 bases between. CDR3 coding DNA: TGTGCCAGCAGCGGGGGGGACGGGGCGTTCCCCGGGGAGCTGTTTTTT. Translating it yields CASSGGDGAFPGELFF.

The CDR3: CASTQGVRGGRTDTQYF. The DNA for the CDR3 is TGTGCCAGCACCCAGGGGGTGCGGGGTGGTAGAACAGATACGCAGTATTTT. The chain uses TRBV2 and TRBJ2-3, with D possibly matching TRBD1 (7 bases). Looked up from germline, CDR1 is SNHLY and CDR2 is FYNNEI. V was cut by 7 bases and J by 3 bases, with 23 bases left in between. This CDR3 has 17 amino acids. Full variable domain (missing parts from reference TRBV2 and TRBJ2-3): EPEVTQTPSHQVTQMGQEVILRCVPISNHLYFYWYRQILGQKVEFLVSFYNNEISEKSEIFDDQFSVERPDGSNFTLKIRSTKLEDSAMYFCASTQGVRGGRTDTQYFGPGTRLTVL.